The 32 T cell receptor beta chains listed next were all sequenced from one sample in a study of siplizumab effects on memory and regulatory T cells. Libraries were prepared by immunoSEQ multiplex PCR; TCRdb keeps only in-frame clonotypes and omits some of them. Of about 64,000 clones listed, approximately 96% are singletons. Sequences were obtained from naive CD8+ T cells sorted from blood. These receptors were taken from a human donor in good health.

This chain uses TRBV11-2 with TRBJ2-3; no firm D call. V dropped 3 bases and J dropped 4 bases, with 8 bases sitting between them. CDR1 is SGHAT and CDR2 is FQNNGV in the germline V gene. CDR3 size: 13 residues. As DNA, the CDR3 is TGTGCCAGCAGCTTGGGAATCCCAGATACGCAGTATTTT. Its translation is CASSLGIPDTQYF.

This clone was observed once. V and J are TRBV19 and TRBJ1-6; D is undetermined. Trimming left V 0 bases short and J 11 bases short, with 14 bases between. The CDR3 runs to 15 residues. In germline, CDR1 is LNHDA, CDR2 SQIVND (reference sequence). Here the CDR3 DNA reads TGTGCCAGTAGTATAGATCCTGGGAGGGATACACCCCTCCACTTT. It encodes CASSIDPGRDTPLHF.

This chain connects TRBV6-6 to TRBJ1-5; 7 bases are shared with TRBD1. Trimming cost V 6 bases and J 3 bases; bases outside gene matches: 2. Germline CDR1 reads MNHNY; CDR2 reads SVGAGI (reference sequence). The CDR3 totals 13 residues. The CDR3 DNA reads as TGTGCCAGCAGCACAGGGGTCAATCAGCCCCAGCATTTT. Translated: CASSTGVNQPQHF.

The chain is built from TRBV19 and TRBJ1-2; 9 nucleotides agree with TRBD1. The CDR3 has 11 residues. V gave up 10 bases and J gave up 7 bases; unmatched junction bases: 4. The germline CDR1 and CDR2 sequences are LNHDA and SQIVND (reference sequence). CDR3 residues: CATTGGLGYTF. As DNA, the CDR3 is TGTGCCACCACAGGGGGCCTTGGCTACACCTTC.

The genes are TRBV30 and TRBJ1-1, with TRBD1 as a possible D gene (5 bases). V was shortened by 4 bases and J by 5 bases, with 20 bases between the two germline ends. This CDR3 has 15 amino acids. From germline, CDR1 is GTSNPN and CDR2 SVGIG (reference sequence). This chain's CDR3 is CAWTPGPLGETEAFF. The CDR3, as DNA: TGTGCCTGGACGCCCGGGCCCTTAGGGGAAACTGAAGCTTTCTTT.

This chain joins TRBV5-4 and TRBJ2-1, with 8 bases lining up with TRBD2. Germline CDR1 is SGHNT and CDR2 is YYREEE (reference sequence). V gave up 9 bases and J gave up 8 bases; unmatched junction bases: 4. The CDR3 loop spans 11 amino acids. CDR3 residues: CATTGGYEQFF. The CDR3 nucleotides read TGTGCCACCACGGGGGGGTATGAGCAGTTCTTC.

This chain uses TRBV27 with TRBJ2-5; perhaps TRBD2 as D (5 bases). In germline, CDR1 is MNHEY, CDR2 SMNVEV (reference sequence). The CDR3 totals 16 residues. Between the trimmed V and J ends, which lost 5 bases and 7 bases, there was a span of 23 bases. Written as DNA, the CDR3 is TGTGCCAGCAGTCCGGACCCGGGGTACAGAAGGGTGACCCAGTACTTC. Translating gives CASSPDPGYRRVTQYF.

The CDR3 region has the DNA TGTGCCAGCAGCGTACAGGGGGCGCTTGGCTACACCTTC. Translating it yields CASSVQGALGYTF. The rearrangement joins TRBV9 to TRBJ1-2; 8 bases are a match to TRBD1. Unmatched junction bases numbered 3, after V lost 1 base and J lost 7 bases. The germline CDR1 and CDR2 sequences are SGDLS and YYNGEE. The CDR3 is 13 residues long.

This chain links TRBV2 with TRBJ2-7; weak D call: TRBD1 (6 bases). This CDR3 has 12 amino acids. The V gene's germline CDR1 is SNHLY and CDR2 FYNNEI. Trimming pared 8 bases from V and 1 base from J, leaving 9 bases between. The chain's CDR3 is CASYRESYEQYF. The CDR3, as DNA: TGTGCCAGCTACAGGGAGTCCTACGAGCAGTACTTC.

The V and J genes are TRBV21-1 and TRBJ2-1; no check of the table's D call, TRBD1, against the DNA was made. TRBV21-1 is annotated as a pseudogene. CDR3 length equals 14 residues. The CDR3: CASSKTGAENEQFF. The CDR3 nucleotides read TGTGCCAGCAGCAAAACAGGGGCGGAAAATGAGCAGTTCTTC.

This sequence joins TRBV12-5 and TRBJ1-6; D unresolved. The V end was cut by 0 bases, the J end by 4 bases, with 10 bases between. The CDR3 length is 16 residues. Germline assignment: CDR1 LGHNT and CDR2 FRNRAP. The CDR3 DNA reads as TGTGCTAGTGGTTTGGTACAAGGAGTTTATAATTCACCCCTCCACTTT. Protein sequence: CASGLVQGVYNSPLHF. Based on the CDR3 plus reference TRBV12-5 and TRBJ1-6, the full variable domain is DARVTQTPRHKVTEMGQEVTMRCQPILGHNTVFWYRQTMMQGLELLAYFRNRAPLDDSGMPKDRFSAEMPDATLATLKIQPSEPRDSAVYFCASGLVQGVYNSPLHFGNGTRLTVT.

The chain recombines TRBV5-1 with TRBJ2-1, with 14 bases identical to TRBD2. The CDR3 runs 17 residues. The germline V gene encodes CDR1 SGHRS and CDR2 YFSETQ. With 4 bases clipped from V and 4 bases from J, the junction kept 7 bases outside the gene matches. This chain's CDR3 is CASSPRTSGGYYNEQFF. The CDR3 coding sequence is TGCGCCAGCAGCCCCCGGACTAGCGGGGGGTATTACAATGAGCAGTTCTTC.

The chain has TRBV6-5 and TRBJ2-2; 9 nucleotides agree with TRBD1. Trimming took 2 bases from V and 7 from J; bases not matched to a gene: 5. The CDR3 totals 15 residues. Germline assignment: CDR1 MNHEY and CDR2 SVGAGI. The CDR3 nucleotides are TGTGCCAGCAGTTACGGGACAGGGTACGGCGGGGAGCTGTTTTTT. Amino acids: CASSYGTGYGGELFF.

This chain links TRBV14 with TRBJ2-5, with D tentatively TRBD1 (7 bases). The J call may be in error: the DNA end matches TRBJ2-7 better. Germline CDR1 is SGHDN and CDR2 is FVKESK. The CDR3 contains 16 residues. The CDR3 DNA is TGTGCCAGCACCCCGACAGGGACTCATCCGTCCTACGAGCAGTACTTC. Translated, it gives CASTPTGTHPSYEQYF.

This chain connects TRBV4-1 to TRBJ2-7; 9 nucleotides line up with TRBD1. The V gene end was trimmed by 7 bases and the J gene end by 5 bases; junction bases not matched to a gene: 9. There are 14 residues in the CDR3. Per germline, CDR1 MGHRA and CDR2 YSYEKL. The CDR3 DNA follows: TGCGCCAGCACCCTGGGGGGACAGGGAGACGAGCAGTACTTC. Protein sequence: CASTLGGQGDEQYF.

This clone came up a few times. The chain links TRBV7-6 to TRBJ1-6; D may be TRBD1 (6 bases). There are 14 residues in the CDR3. Trimming left V 1 base short and J 8 bases short, with 9 bases between. Germline V gives CDR1 SGHVS, CDR2 FNYEAQ. CDR3 region: CASSLEGGDSPLHF. In DNA, the CDR3 is TGTGCCAGCAGCTTAGAAGGGGGTGATTCACCCCTCCACTTT.

To note about this clone: This CDR3 is also generated by other DNA sequences in the sample. The chain carries TRBV7-9 and TRBJ2-7; no reliable D call. Trimming left V 5 bases short and J 3 bases short, with 5 bases between. Germline V gene data show CDR1 as SEHNR and CDR2 as FQNEAQ (reference sequence). The CDR3 consists of 11 residues. CDR3 region: CASSNDYEQYF. CDR3 bases: TGTGCCAGCAGCAATGACTACGAGCAGTACTTC. Full variable domain (rest looked up from reference TRBV7-9 and TRBJ2-7): DTGVSQNPRHKITKRGQNVTFRCDPISEHNRLYWYRQTLGQGPEFLTYFQNEAQLEKSRLLSDRFSAERPKGSFSTLEIQRTEQGDSAMYLCASSNDYEQYFGPGTRLTVT.

V gene TRBV11-2 combines with J gene TRBJ2-7, with 8 bases identical to TRBD1. Germline loops: CDR1 SGHAT, CDR2 FQNNGV. This CDR3 has 16 residues. V shed 5 bases, J shed 2 bases, and the junction held 11 bases outside the gene matches. CDR3 coding DNA: TGTGCCAGCAGCGCCCCGGACAGGGAAGGGACCTACGAGCAGTACTTC. Translation: CASSAPDREGTYEQYF.

The gene calls are TRBV5-6 and TRBJ2-7; tentatively, D is TRBD1 or TRBD2 (6 bases each). This CDR3 is built from 17 residues. V lost 6 bases, J lost 1 base, and 23 bases lay in between. In germline, CDR1 is SGHDT, CDR2 YYEEEE. DNA of the CDR3: TGTGCCAGCATCCTCTGGAGGGTAAGGGGGGATTCCTACGAGCAGTACTTC. Protein sequence: CASILWRVRGDSYEQYF.

This clone has a single count. This chain uses TRBV19 with TRBJ1-2; D is perhaps TRBD1 (5 bases). CDR3 length equals 15 residues. V lost 5 bases and J lost 6, with 19 bases in between. CDR1 LNHDA and CDR2 SQIVND come from the germline V gene (reference sequence). This chain's CDR3 is CASSSHEDWGNGYTF. In DNA form, the CDR3 reads TGTGCCAGTAGTTCGCACGAGGACTGGGGCAATGGCTACACCTTC. The variable domain in full, with the rest retrieved from reference TRBV19 and TRBJ1-2, is DGGITQSPKYLFRKEGQNVTLSCEQNLNHDAMYWYRQDPGQGLRLIYYSQIVNDFQKGDIAEGYSVSREKKESFPLTVTSAQKNPTAFYLCASSSHEDWGNGYTFGSGTRLTVV.

This chain uses TRBV11-2 with TRBJ2-7; D is possibly TRBD1 (5 bases). CDR3 size: 14 residues. V lost 5 bases and J 4 bases, leaving 15 bases between the germline ends. The germline V gene has CDR1 SGHAT and CDR2 FQNNGV. The DNA of the CDR3 is TGTGCCAGCAGCCGAGTAGGGGCCAGTTACGAGCAGTACTTC. Its translation is CASSRVGASYEQYF.

CDR3 region: CASSKNGPWGTDSTDTQYF. CDR3 DNA: TGTGCCAGCAGCAAAAATGGCCCCTGGGGGACAGACAGCACAGATACGCAGTATTTT. The chain uses TRBV21-1 and TRBJ2-3; no DNA check was done on the table's D call, TRBD1. TRBV21-1 is marked as a pseudogene. This CDR3 comprises 19 residues.

The chain couples TRBV27 to TRBJ1-5; tentative D call: TRBD1 (5 bases). Germline V CDR1 and CDR2: MNHEY, SMNVEV (reference sequence). This CDR3 comprises 17 residues. V was shortened by 1 base and J by 1 base, with 14 bases between the two germline ends. Here the CDR3 reads CASSLFPGGGSNQPQHF. The DNA for the CDR3 is TGTGCCAGCAGTTTATTTCCTGGGGGAGGAAGCAATCAGCCCCAGCATTTT.

V and J are TRBV5-8 and TRBJ2-7; the D gene could be TRBD1 or TRBD2 (5 bases each). V shed 3 bases and J shed 1 base, with 14 bases lying between them. The germline gives CDR1 SGHTS, CDR2 YDEGEE. The CDR3 is 15 residues long. CDR3 DNA: TGTGCCAGCAGCTCCGCCCGGGACGGATCCTACGAGCAGTACTTC. Translation: CASSSARDGSYEQYF.

The chain has TRBV9 and TRBJ1-1; D perhaps matches TRBD1 (6 bases). Germline CDR1 reads SGDLS; CDR2 reads YYNGEE. V lost 0 bases, J lost 5 bases, and 11 bases lay in between. This CDR3 is built from 14 residues. DNA for the CDR3: TGTGCCAGCAGCGTAGCGGGGGGCAGGACTGAAGCTTTCTTT. Protein: CASSVAGGRTEAFF. Using reference TRBV9 and TRBJ1-1 for the parts outside the CDR3, the full variable domain is DSGVTQTPKHLITATGQRVTLRCSPRSGDLSVYWYQQSLDQGLQFLIQYYNGEERAKGNILERFSAQQFPDLHSELNLSSLELGDSALYFCASSVAGGRTEAFFGQGTRLTVV.

The gene calls are TRBV9 and TRBJ1-2; D call uncertain. CDR1 is SGDLS, CDR2 YYNGEE, per germline. The ends were cut back, 0 bases at V and 8 bases at J, with 17 bases in the middle. This CDR3 is 15 amino acids long. In DNA form, the CDR3 reads TGTGCCAGCAGCGTAGTTAGTTCCGGAGGGAACGGCTACACCTTC. This sequence encodes CASSVVSSGGNGYTF.

This chain connects TRBV4-3 to TRBJ2-1, with D uncertain. This CDR3 contains 15 residues. Germline CDR1 LGHNA, CDR2 YSLEER. The ends were cut back, 1 base at V and 5 bases at J, with 12 bases in the middle. CDR3 protein: CASSQVLGPNNEQFF. CDR3 DNA sequence: TGCGCCAGCAGCCAAGTGCTAGGGCCCAACAATGAGCAGTTCTTC.

This clone was found once. The V call is TRBV19, the J call TRBJ1-1; D is unresolved. V lost 8 bases, J lost 5 bases, and 15 bases lay in between. CDR3 length: 13 residues. In germline, CDR1 is LNHDA, CDR2 SQIVND (reference sequence). CDR3 sequence (DNA): TGTGCCAGTTCTAGGGATATGGGAACTGAAGCTTTCTTT. This sequence encodes CASSRDMGTEAFF.

The CDR3 sequence: CASSPPGTEAFF. The CDR3 coding sequence is TGTGCCAGCAGTCCCCCTGGGACTGAAGCTTTCTTT. The chain has TRBV27 and TRBJ1-1; D is undetermined. Germline V gives CDR1 MNHEY, CDR2 SMNVEV (reference sequence). Between the trimmed V and J ends, which lost 5 bases and 5 bases, there was a span of 9 bases. This CDR3 is built from 12 residues.

This chain uses TRBV7-9 with TRBJ2-1; D gene unclear. The germline V and J ends were trimmed by 5 bases and 8 bases, with 13 bases remaining between them. The CDR3 has 13 residues. Germline V gene sequence: CDR1 SEHNR, CDR2 FQNEAQ (reference sequence). CDR3 DNA: TGTGCCAGCAGCCCGACCACGTCCTATGAGCAGTTCTTC. It encodes CASSPTTSYEQFF.

This sequence joins TRBV5-1 and TRBJ1-5, with no clear D. CDR1 is SGHRS and CDR2 is YFSETQ in the germline V gene. The CDR3 is 13 amino acids. The germline V and J ends were trimmed by 4 bases and 1 base, with 6 bases remaining between them. CDR3 sequence reads: CASSMDSNQPQHF. The CDR3 DNA sequence: TGCGCCAGCAGCATGGACAGCAATCAGCCCCAGCATTTT.

This rearrangement joins TRBV19 to TRBJ2-5, with TRBD2 identical over 8 bases. J gave up 5 bases and V 4 bases, and 3 bases lay outside the gene matches. CDR3 length: 13 residues. Looked up from germline, CDR1 is LNHDA and CDR2 is SQIVND (reference sequence). The CDR3, as DNA: TGTGCCAGTAGTACCAGCGGGGGTGAGACCCAGTACTTC. It specifies CASSTSGGETQYF.